The 9 T cell receptor beta chains given below trace back to one sample, sequenced in a study of cytomegalovirus exposure and HLA in healthy donors. The PCR employed 60 Vbeta primers together with 13 Jbeta primers. Assay used: immunoSEQ multiplex PCR; TCRdb lists only in-frame clones, some missing. The sample yields about 190,000 clones, around 81% seen once. Sequencing input: PBMCs. These receptors all come from a man between 18 and 29 years old in good health and CMV-seronegative.

This chain connects TRBV5-1 to TRBJ1-2, with TRBD1 matching 7 bases. The CDR3 runs to 14 residues. Germline assignment: CDR1 SGHRS and CDR2 YFSETQ. V lost 5 bases to trimming and J lost 2 bases; unmatched junction nucleotides: 6. The CDR3 sequence is CASSPGQANYGYTF. The CDR3 nucleotides are TGCGCCAGCAGTCCCGGACAGGCCAACTATGGCTACACCTTC.

The chain combines TRBV21-1 with TRBJ1-5; TRBD1 was called by the table and not checked on the DNA. TRBV21-1 is a pseudogene segment. The CDR3 contains 14 residues. This CDR3 reads CASSKGTGDQPQHF. In nucleotides, the CDR3 is TGTGCCAGCAGCAAAGGTACAGGGGACCAGCCCCAGCATTTT.

The chain couples TRBV5-6 to TRBJ2-1, with TRBD1 matching 8 bases. The CDR3 sequence is 15 residues long. With V trimmed by 5 bases and J by 3 bases, 7 bases remained unmatched. Germline values: CDR1 SGHDT, CDR2 YYEEEE. The CDR3 nucleotides read TGTGCCAGCAGTTACCCAGGGGGCAGCTACAATGAGCAGTTCTTC. This sequence encodes CASSYPGGSYNEQFF. Based on the CDR3 plus reference TRBV5-6 and TRBJ2-1, the full variable domain is DAGVTQSPTHLIKTRGQQVTLRCSPKSGHDTVSWYQQALGQGPQFIFQYYEEEERQRGNFPDRFSGHQFPNYSSELNVNALLLGDSALYLCASSYPGGSYNEQFFGPGTRLTVL.

The rearrangement uses TRBV4-1 and TRBJ2-7, with 8 positions matching TRBD1. The V segment lost 0 bases and the J segment 2 bases; nucleotides outside the gene matches: 12. CDR1 and CDR2 from the germline V gene are MGHRA and YSYEKL. The CDR3 has 18 amino acids. CDR3 amino acids: CASSQDQGALPIPYEQYF. The CDR3 nucleotides are TGCGCCAGCAGCCAAGACCAGGGGGCGCTTCCTATTCCCTACGAGCAGTACTTC.

V and J are TRBV5-6 and TRBJ2-5, with TRBD2 matching over 11 bases. The V segment lost 2 bases and the J segment 4 bases; nucleotides outside the gene matches: 1. Looked up from germline, CDR1 is SGHDT and CDR2 is YYEEEE. This CDR3 region has 14 residues. DNA for the CDR3: TGTGCCAGCAGCTTTACTAGCGGGGGAGAGACCCAGTACTTC. It specifies CASSFTSGGETQYF. The variable domain in full, with the rest retrieved from reference TRBV5-6 and TRBJ2-5, is DAGVTQSPTHLIKTRGQQVTLRCSPKSGHDTVSWYQQALGQGPQFIFQYYEEEERQRGNFPDRFSGHQFPNYSSELNVNALLLGDSALYLCASSFTSGGETQYFGPGTRLLVL.

This sequence joins TRBV2 and TRBJ1-1; D may be TRBD1 (5 bases). Germline CDR1 reads SNHLY; CDR2 reads FYNNEI. The V gene lost 4 bases and the J gene lost 1 base, with 7 bases spanning the gap. The CDR3 covers 13 residues. CDR3 DNA sequence: TGTGCCAGCAGTGTCACAGGGAACACTGAAGCTTTCTTT. Translated: CASSVTGNTEAFF.

The chain employs TRBV2 and TRBJ2-7; D is ambiguous. This CDR3 has 12 residues. With 7 bases removed from V and 2 bases from J, the gap between germline ends came to 9 bases. Germline CDR1 and CDR2: SNHLY and FYNNEI. The CDR3: CASIERTYEQYF. As DNA, the CDR3 is TGTGCCAGCATTGAGCGCACCTACGAGCAGTACTTC.

Here the CDR3 reads CASSKRQGVDEKLFF. The CDR3 DNA sequence: TGTGCCAGTAGTAAACGACAGGGTGTTGATGAAAAACTGTTTTTT. This chain connects TRBV19 to TRBJ1-4, with 7 positions matching TRBD1. The CDR3 loop spans 15 amino acids. The germline CDR1 and CDR2 sequences are LNHDA and SQIVND (reference sequence). The junction had 8 bases not matched to a gene; V was cut back by 4 bases and J by 6 bases. The full variable domain, rest sourced from reference TRBV19 and TRBJ1-4, is DGGITQSPKYLFRKEGQNVTLSCEQNLNHDAMYWYRQDPGQGLRLIYYSQIVNDFQKGDIAEGYSVSREKKESFPLTVTSAQKNPTAFYLCASSKRQGVDEKLFFGSGTQLSVL.

This chain connects TRBV7-9 to TRBJ2-2; maybe TRBD1 (5 bases). This CDR3 contains 15 residues. V gave up 5 bases and J gave up 5 bases, with 15 bases separating them. Looked up from germline, CDR1 is SEHNR and CDR2 is FQNEAQ (reference sequence). CDR3 residues: CASSVDRLGTGELFF. The CDR3 nucleotides are TGTGCCAGCAGCGTCGACAGACTGGGAACCGGGGAGCTGTTTTTT.